The rows below give T cell receptor beta chains drawn from one sample of a study of CD8+ T cells in alopecia areata. Sequenced by immunoSEQ multiplex PCR; TCRdb stores in-frame clones only, minus some. The sample lists roughly 140,000 clones; approximately 85% were seen once. This sample comprised CD8+ T cells sorted from blood, obtained at week 4, from a patient treated with tofacitinib. These receptors all come from a human donor with alopecia areata. Both conserved end residues are part of each CDR3. D genes are given only for firm matches. Expanded clones are given a class, and other clones once, few, many or no size at all.

d_gene	v_gene	abundance	j_gene	CDR3nt	CDR3aa
-	TRBV5-1	-	TRBJ2-3	TGCGCCAGCAGCTTGGCCAATTGGGCAGGAGGGAGCACAGATACGCAGTATTTT	CASSLANWAGGSTDTQYF
TRBD1	TRBV9	once	TRBJ2-7	TGTGCCAGCAGCCCGATGGACAGGGACTACGAGCAGTACTTC	CASSPMDRDYEQYF
-	TRBV29-1	-	TRBJ1-2	TGCAGCGTTGAAGACGACAGGTGGGGAGATGGCTACACCTTC	CSVEDDRWGDGYTF
-	TRBV7-9	-	TRBJ2-5	TGTGCCAGCAGCTTGGGTCAGTGGGGGAACCCCCAAGAGACCCAGTACTTC	CASSLGQWGNPQETQYF
-	TRBV5-1	-	TRBJ2-7	TGCGCCAGCAGCCTGACATCCGGATCCTACGAGCAGTACTTC	CASSLTSGSYEQYF
-	TRBV29-1	once	TRBJ2-7	TGCAGCGTTGAAGGGGATCAGGGGGGGCCCAACGAGCAGTACTTC	CSVEGDQGGPNEQYF
-	TRBV27	once	TRBJ1-5	TGTGCCAGCAGTTTACAGGGCTGGAACAATCAGCCCCAGCATTTT	CASSLQGWNNQPQHF
-	TRBV5-1	once	TRBJ2-2	TGCGCCAGCAGCTTCCGGGATCCAGACACCGGGGAGCTGTTTTTT	CASSFRDPDTGELFF
-	TRBV6-1	-	TRBJ1-2	TGTGCCGGCGGCCTTTCGGCGGAAGGCTACACCTTC	CAGGLSAEGYTF
-	TRBV7-8	-	TRBJ2-2	TGTGCCAGCAGCCCTACGGGGAGTTGGGAGCTGTTTTTT	CASSPTGSWELFF
TRBD1	TRBV9	few	TRBJ2-1	TGTGCCAGCAGCTCGACAGGGTCGTACAATGAGCAGTTCTTC	CASSSTGSYNEQFF
TRBD2	TRBV2	-	TRBJ2-2	TGTGCCAGCACTCTACTAGCGGGGGGCAGCGGGGAGCTGTTTTTT	CASTLLAGGSGELFF
-	TRBV9	-	TRBJ2-5	TGTGCCAGCAGCGATGGGGCTAGCCAAGAGACCCAGTACTTC	CASSDGASQETQYF
-	TRBV19	once	TRBJ1-1	TGTGCCAGTACGTTGAGGGTTAACACTGAAGCTTTCTTT	CASTLRVNTEAFF
-	TRBV30	-	TRBJ1-1	TGTGCCTGGGGCGACGGGAGGGATTACTCTGAAGCTTTCTTT	CAWGDGRDYSEAFF
TRBD1	TRBV7-8	-	TRBJ2-1	TGTGCCAGCAGGGAGGGACAGGGGTGGTACAATGAGCAGTTCTTC	CASREGQGWYNEQFF
-	TRBV5-8	few	TRBJ2-7	TGTGCCAGCAGCATCTACGGCAGCTACTCCTACGAGCAGTACTTC	CASSIYGSYSYEQYF
-	TRBV29-1	-	TRBJ2-7	TGCAGCGTCGAATCTGAGGGTGGGGAATCCTACGAGCAGTACTTC	CSVESEGGESYEQYF
-	TRBV4-1	-	TRBJ1-2	TGCGCCAGCAGCCAAGAGTCCGGGGGTGGATACTATGGCTACACCTTC	CASSQESGGGYYGYTF
TRBD2	TRBV29-1	-	TRBJ2-2	TGCAGCGTTTCTAGCGGGGGCGGGGAACTGTTTTTT	CSVSSGGGELFF
-	TRBV4-2	-	TRBJ2-1	TGTGCCAGCAGCCCTGTGGTTGGGACGTACAATGAGCAGTTCTTC	CASSPVVGTYNEQFF
-	TRBV10-1	-	TRBJ1-1	TGCGCCAGCAGTGAGTTTGTTCTCGACGGGGGCACTGAAGCTTTCTTT	CASSEFVLDGGTEAFF
-	TRBV5-1	-	TRBJ2-6	TGCGCCAGCAGCTTGGGGCAGGCCTCTGGGGCCAACGTCCTGACTTTC	CASSLGQASGANVLTF
TRBD2	TRBV7-2	-	TRBJ2-1	TGTGCCAGCAGCCCCGGGACTAGCTTAAATGAGCAGTTCTTC	CASSPGTSLNEQFF
-	TRBV7-7	-	TRBJ2-5	TGTGCTAGCAGCACCCGCGCCGACCAAGAGACCCAGTACTTC	CASSTRADQETQYF
-	TRBV5-4	-	TRBJ2-6	TGTGCCAGCAGCTTTGGGGTGTTCTCTGGGGCCAACGTCCTGACTTTC	CASSFGVFSGANVLTF
TRBD2	TRBV29-1	-	TRBJ2-1	TGCAGCGACGGACTAGCGGGGCCTGCCTACAATGAGCAGTTCTTC	CSDGLAGPAYNEQFF
-	TRBV5-1	-	TRBJ1-1	TGCGCCAGCAGCTTGGCCGATCTGAACACTGAAGCTTTCTTT	CASSLADLNTEAFF
-	TRBV7-9	-	TRBJ2-7	TGTGCCAGCAGCCCAGGGGCGCCCTACGAGCAGTACTTC	CASSPGAPYEQYF
-	TRBV27	-	TRBJ2-7	TGTGCCAGCAGTTTATCTATGGGGACAACGCGTTACGAGCAGTACTTC	CASSLSMGTTRYEQYF
-	TRBV7-9	-	TRBJ2-1	TGTGCCAGCAGCCGTGGACAGCAGTGGGTCTTC	CASSRGQQWVF
TRBD1	TRBV29-1	-	TRBJ2-2	TGCAGCGTTGAAAGACAGGGTTTAGGCGGGGAGCTGTTTTTT	CSVERQGLGGELFF
-	TRBV5-4	-	TRBJ2-2	TGTGCCAGCAGCTTGGTGTCAGGGAACACCGGGGAGCTGTTTTTT	CASSLVSGNTGELFF
TRBD1	TRBV6-1	-	TRBJ2-7	TGTGCCAGCAGGATCCGACAGGGAGCCTACGAGCAGTACTTC	CASRIRQGAYEQYF
-	TRBV27	-	TRBJ2-5	TGTGCCAGCATGGGGGGCGCAAAGGAGACCCAGTACTTC	CASMGGAKETQYF
TRBD2	TRBV27	-	TRBJ2-1	TGTGCCAGCAGTTTCTCCGGGACTAGCGGTTCCTACAATGAGCAGTTCTTC	CASSFSGTSGSYNEQFF
-	TRBV2	-	TRBJ1-1	TGTGCCAGCAGCCCCCTGGGTAGCCAAAACACTGAAGCTTTCTTT	CASSPLGSQNTEAFF
-	TRBV5-4	-	TRBJ2-7	TGTGCCAGCAGCTTGGAAGCTGGGACAAGAAGATACGAGCAGTACTTC	CASSLEAGTRRYEQYF
-	TRBV30	once	TRBJ2-7	TGTGCCTCCTCGCTCAGTTTCTCCTACGAGCAGTACTTC	CASSLSFSYEQYF
-	TRBV30	-	TRBJ1-6	TGTGCCTGGAGTTTAGCGGATAATTCACCCCTCCACTTT	CAWSLADNSPLHF
TRBD2	TRBV4-3	once	TRBJ2-5	TGCGCCAGCAGCCAAGTCTTCGGGGGGGGCATTGGCGAGACCCAGTACTTC	CASSQVFGGGIGETQYF
TRBD2	TRBV4-1	once	TRBJ2-7	TGCGCCAGCAGCCAAGAATGGACTAGCGGCGTTTACGAGCAGTACTTC	CASSQEWTSGVYEQYF
-	TRBV9	once	TRBJ1-3	TGTGCCAGCAGCGCGGGCAAGTCTTTCTCTGGAAACACCATATATTTT	CASSAGKSFSGNTIYF
-	TRBV5-4	-	TRBJ2-5	TGTGCCAGCAGCTTGAGAGGAGGTGGATCGGGCGCAGACTTC	CASSLRGGGSGADF
TRBD1	TRBV29-1	-	TRBJ2-7	TGCAGCGTAGTTCCGGGACAGGGCTACGAGCAGTACTTC	CSVVPGQGYEQYF
TRBD1	TRBV7-9	-	TRBJ1-3	TGTGCCAGCAGCTACCGAAGTCGGACAGGGATCCGCTCTGGAAACACCATATATTTT	CASSYRSRTGIRSGNTIYF
-	TRBV27	-	TRBJ2-5	TGTGCCAGCAGTTTTGTAGGTTTCGGGGAGACCCAGTACTTC	CASSFVGFGETQYF
TRBD1	TRBV6-5	-	TRBJ1-1	TGTGCCAGCAGTATTACCGGGACAGGGAACACTGAAGCTTTCTTT	CASSITGTGNTEAFF